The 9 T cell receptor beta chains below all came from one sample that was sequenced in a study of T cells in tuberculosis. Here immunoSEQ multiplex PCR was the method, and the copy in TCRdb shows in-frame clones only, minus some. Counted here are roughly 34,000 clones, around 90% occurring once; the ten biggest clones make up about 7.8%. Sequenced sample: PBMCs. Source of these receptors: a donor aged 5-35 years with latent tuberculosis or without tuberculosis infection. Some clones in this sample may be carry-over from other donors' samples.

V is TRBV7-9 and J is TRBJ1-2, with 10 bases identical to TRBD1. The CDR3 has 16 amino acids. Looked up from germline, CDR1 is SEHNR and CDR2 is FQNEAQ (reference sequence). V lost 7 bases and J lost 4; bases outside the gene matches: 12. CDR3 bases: TGTGCCAGCATCCACTATCGGGACAGGGGTACCTATGGCTACACCTTC. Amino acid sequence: CASIHYRDRGTYGYTF.

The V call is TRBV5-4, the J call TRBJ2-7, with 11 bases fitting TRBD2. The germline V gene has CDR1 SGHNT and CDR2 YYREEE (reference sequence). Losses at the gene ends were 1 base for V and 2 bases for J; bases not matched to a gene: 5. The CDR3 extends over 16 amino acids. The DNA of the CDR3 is TGTGCCAGCAGCTTGACTAGCGGGGGTCGACCCTACGAGCAGTACTTC. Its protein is CASSLTSGGRPYEQYF.

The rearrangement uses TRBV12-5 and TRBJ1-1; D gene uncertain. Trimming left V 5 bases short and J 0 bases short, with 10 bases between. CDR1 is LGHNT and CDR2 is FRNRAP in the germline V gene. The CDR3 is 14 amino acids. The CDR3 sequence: CASGEGIMNTEAFF. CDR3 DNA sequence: TGTGCTAGTGGTGAGGGAATTATGAACACTGAAGCTTTCTTT.

The CDR3 DNA reads as TGTGCCAGCAGTGAACCCGACAGCGCGAACCATGAAGCTTTCTTT. It codes for CASSEPDSANHEAFF. The rearrangement uses TRBV2 and TRBJ1-1, with D perhaps matching TRBD1 (5 bases). The CDR3 length is 15 residues. Trimming cost V 2 bases and J 7 bases, with 17 bases left between them. CDR1 is SNHLY and CDR2 is FYNNEI in the germline V gene.

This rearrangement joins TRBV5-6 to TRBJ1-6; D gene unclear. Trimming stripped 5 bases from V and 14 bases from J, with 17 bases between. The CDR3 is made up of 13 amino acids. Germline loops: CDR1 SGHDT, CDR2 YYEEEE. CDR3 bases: TGTGCCAGCAGTGGAAAGCACCCCGGAGCCCTCCACTTT. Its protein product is CASSGKHPGALHF.

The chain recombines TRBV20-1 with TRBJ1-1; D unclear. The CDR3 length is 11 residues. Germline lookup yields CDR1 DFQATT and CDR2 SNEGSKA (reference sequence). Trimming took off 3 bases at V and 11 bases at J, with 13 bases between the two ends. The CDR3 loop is CSARAASVAFF. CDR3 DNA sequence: TGCAGTGCTAGGGCGGCTAGTGTGGCTTTCTTT.

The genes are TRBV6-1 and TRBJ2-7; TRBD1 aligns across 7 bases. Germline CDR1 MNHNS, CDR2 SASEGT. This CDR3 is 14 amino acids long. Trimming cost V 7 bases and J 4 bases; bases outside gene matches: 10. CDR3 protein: CASNLDRVFYEQYF. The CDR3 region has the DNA TGTGCCAGCAATCTTGACAGGGTATTTTACGAGCAGTACTTC.

CDR3 DNA: TGCGCCAGCAGCTTAACAGGGTTTACGACAGATACGCAGTATTTT. This gives the protein CASSLTGFTTDTQYF. This rearrangement joins TRBV5-1 to TRBJ2-3; tentative D call: TRBD1 (6 bases). From germline, CDR1 is SGHRS and CDR2 YFSETQ. V was cut by 2 bases and J by 3 bases, with 13 bases left in between. CDR3 length: 15 amino acids.

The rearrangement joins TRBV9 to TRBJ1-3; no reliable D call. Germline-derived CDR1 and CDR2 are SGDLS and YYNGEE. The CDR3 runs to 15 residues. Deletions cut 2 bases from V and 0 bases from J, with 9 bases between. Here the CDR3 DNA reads TGTGCCAGCAGCGTTACATCTAGCTCTGGAAACACCATATATTTT. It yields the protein CASSVTSSSGNTIYF.